One sample yielded the 26 T cell receptor beta chains listed below, sequenced in a study of T cells in women clearing cervical HPV infection. Profiled with immunoSEQ multiplex PCR; TCRdb holds only in-frame clones, not every one. The sample spans about 25,000 clones; the ten largest clones claim under 6.5%. Sample: blood buffy coat. The receptors stem from a woman aged 18 to 75 with a cervical HPV16 infection that either progressed to CIN3+ or cleared (not recorded which).

As to this clone: The CDR3 end is not reached by the read, which stops 3 residues before it; the germline J gene fills it in. This chain uses TRBV18 with TRBJ1-2; TRBD1 is a possible D gene (6 bases). The CDR3 has 15 amino acids. The germline gives CDR1 KGHSH, CDR2 LQKENI. The CDR3 DNA, read in part, is TGTGCCAGCGCTGTAGCGGGGGGCAGAACAGATACC. It translates to CASAVAGGRTDT. In full, the CDR3 is CASAVAGGRTDTYTF.

A word on this clone: The observed sequence ends 3 residues before the CDR3 terminus, with the missing tail filled in from the germline J gene. The chain recombines TRBV20-1 with TRBJ2-7; TRBD1 agrees at 8 bases. Germline CDR1 is DFQATT and CDR2 is SNEGSKA (reference sequence). The CDR3 is 13 residues long. V lost 3 bases and J lost 5; bases outside the gene matches: 6. The CDR3 loop is CSASRTGSDEQYF. CDR3 bases read: TGCAGTGCTAGTAGGACAGGGTCGGACGAG.

Of note for this clone: The read comes to an end 3 residues before the CDR3 does, leaving the germline J gene to fill in the end. The J gene is TRBJ2-5, the V gene TRBV2; 8 bases agree with TRBD2. The germline gives CDR1 SNHLY, CDR2 FYNNEI. Unmatched junction bases numbered 7, after V lost 8 bases and J lost 2 bases. The CDR3 spans 14 residues. The CDR3 protein is CASGLSGGQETQYF. CDR3 DNA, as far as it was read: TGTGCCAGCGGCCTGAGCGGGGGACAAGAGACC.

Remarks on this clone: The read ends 3 residues early relative to the CDR3; the germline J gene fills the gap. The chain links TRBV7-3 to TRBJ1-2; D remains unclear. Germline CDR1 and CDR2: SGHTA and FQGTGA. CDR3 length: 15 amino acids. The CDR3 here is CASSPLGVEPDTYTF. The sequenced part of the CDR3 DNA is TGTGCCAGCAGCCCCCTAGGAGTGGAACCCGATACC.

As concerns this clone: Read coverage stops 3 residues before the CDR3 terminus; the germline J gene supplies the remainder. The chain employs TRBV19 and TRBJ2-2; TRBD2 aligns across 9 bases. Trimming at V came to 7 bases and at J to 5 bases, leaving 5 bases not matched to a gene. This CDR3 has 14 amino acids. In germline, CDR1 is LNHDA, CDR2 SQIVND (reference sequence). CDR3 DNA, as far as it was read: TGTGCCAGTATGACTAGCGGAGAGACCGGGGAG. It translates to CASMTSGETGE. The CDR3, in full, reads CASMTSGETGELFF.

The CDR3 bases that were read are TGTGCCAGCAGCTTACTAGCGGGAGCGGGTGAG. Its translation is CASSLLAGAGE. The whole CDR3 is CASSLLAGAGEQFF. V and J are TRBV7-3 and TRBJ2-1, with 10 bases that match TRBD2. The read ends 3 residues shy of where the CDR3 ends; the end is completed using the germline J gene. Germline CDR1 is SGHTA and CDR2 is FQGTGA. The CDR3 length is 14 residues. The junction had 4 bases not matched to a gene; V was cut back by 2 bases and J by 9 bases. Complete variable domain (other parts from reference TRBV7-3 and TRBJ2-1): GAGVSQTPSNKVTEKGKYVELRCDPISGHTALYWYRQSLGQGPEFLIYFQGTGAADDSGLPNDRFFAVRPEGSVSTLKIQRTERGDSAVYLCASSLLAGAGEQFFGPGTRLTVL.

About this clone: Coverage ceases 3 residues before the CDR3 finishes, and the germline J gene fills in the end. This chain connects TRBV19 to TRBJ1-2, with TRBD1 matching over 9 bases. Per the germline V gene, CDR1 is LNHDA and CDR2 is SQIVND (reference sequence). Trimming took 3 bases from V and 3 from J; bases not matched to a gene: 14. The CDR3 has 18 residues. The chain's CDR3 is CASSMRGPTGGAHYGYTF. CDR3 bases read: TGTGCCAGTAGTATGCGTGGGCCCACAGGGGGCGCTCACTATGGC. Complete variable domain (other parts from reference TRBV19 and TRBJ1-2): DGGITQSPKYLFRKEGQNVTLSCEQNLNHDAMYWYRQDPGQGLRLIYYSQIVNDFQKGDIAEGYSVSREKKESFPLTVTSAQKNPTAFYLCASSMRGPTGGAHYGYTFGSGTRLTVV.

Points on this clone: The sequenced fragment ends 3 residues before the CDR3 boundary, so the rest is inferred from the germline J gene. The chain employs TRBV20-1 and TRBJ2-2, with 13 bases identical to TRBD2. This CDR3 is 17 amino acids long. The V gene's germline CDR1 is DFQATT and CDR2 SNEGSKA (reference sequence). Trimming cost V 5 bases and J 2 bases; bases outside gene matches: 8. CDR3 sequence: CSASGLAGDLNTGELFF. The CDR3 DNA, read in part, is TGCAGTGCTTCTGGACTAGCGGGAGACCTTAACACCGGGGAG.

With regard to this clone: The read terminates 3 residues ahead of where the CDR3 ends, so the germline J gene completes it. The chain uses TRBV6-4 and TRBJ2-1, with TRBD2 as a possible D gene (6 bases). CDR1 and CDR2 from the germline V gene are MRHNA and SNTAGT. V was shortened by 3 bases and J by 2 bases, with 11 bases between the two germline ends. The CDR3 length is 15 residues. The covered CDR3 bases are TGTGCCAGCAGTGAGGTCGGCGGGACCTACAATGAG. Translation gives CASSEVGGTYNE. The entire CDR3 protein reads CASSEVGGTYNEQFF.

Comment on this clone: The read ends 3 residues early relative to the CDR3; the germline J gene fills the gap. The chain uses TRBV4-1 and TRBJ2-5; tentative D call: TRBD2 (6 bases). Germline loops: CDR1 MGHRA, CDR2 YSYEKL. The CDR3 loop spans 15 amino acids. V shed 4 bases and J shed 4 bases, with 16 bases lying between them. CDR3 in amino acids: CASSRVGPRGETQYF. The sequenced CDR3 bases are TGCGCCAGCAGCCGCGTGGGACCGCGGGGAGAGACC.

With respect to this clone: The CDR3 end is not reached by the read, which stops 3 residues before it; the germline J gene fills it in. The chain employs TRBV18 and TRBJ2-2; 8 nucleotides agree with TRBD1. CDR1 KGHSH and CDR2 LQKENI come from the germline V gene. The CDR3 spans 14 residues. The CDR3 loop is CASSPGQVNSPLFF. The CDR3 bases that were read are TGTGCCAGCTCACCGGGACAGGTTAATTCACCG. Full variable domain (remainder filled in from reference TRBV18 and TRBJ2-2): NAGVMQNPRHLVRRRGQEARLRCSPMKGHSHVYWYRQLPEEGLKFMVYLQKENIIDESGMPKERFSAEFPKEGPSILRIQQVVRGDSAAYFCASSPGQVNSPLFFGEGSRLTVL.

Details on this clone: The read ends 3 residues early relative to the CDR3; the germline J gene fills the gap. The genes are TRBV4-1 and TRBJ2-1, with TRBD1 matching 10 bases. The CDR3 has 16 residues. The V and J ends lost 3 bases and 4 bases, in that order; junction bases with no gene match: 6. Germline values: CDR1 MGHRA, CDR2 YSYEKL. CDR3 residues: CASSQPTGGSYNEQFF. The part of the CDR3 DNA that was read is TGCGCCAGCAGCCAGCCGACAGGGGGCTCGTACAATGAG.

Remarks on this clone: The CDR3 end falls 3 residues outside the read, so it is completed with the germline J gene. Other DNA sequences in the same sample also yield this CDR3. The chain recombines TRBV4-1 with TRBJ1-2, with a weak D call TRBD1 (6 bases). The CDR3 is 14 residues long. Germline CDR1 is MGHRA and CDR2 is YSYEKL. CDR3 loop: CASSQGLGVRGYTF. CDR3 DNA, as far as it was read: TGCGCCAGCAGCCAAGGGTTAGGGGTAAGGGGG.

For this clone: The CDR3 goes on 3 residues after the read ends, and that part is filled in from the germline J gene. The V and J genes are TRBV7-2 and TRBJ2-7; TRBD2 aligns across 8 bases. CDR1 is SGHTA, CDR2 FQGNSA, per germline. The CDR3 sequence is 15 residues long. V lost 2 bases and J lost 0; bases outside the gene matches: 3. The part of the CDR3 DNA that was read is TGTGCCAGCAGCTTAAGCGGGGGAAGCTCCTACGAG. Amino acid sequence: CASSLSGGSSYE. The CDR3, in full, reads CASSLSGGSSYEQYF.

A word on this clone: From the germline J gene comes the end of the CDR3, since the read stops 3 residues before it. The genes are TRBV7-9 and TRBJ1-2, with 7 bases lining up with TRBD1. The CDR3 length is 13 residues. Germline V gives CDR1 SEHNR, CDR2 FQNEAQ (reference sequence). CDR3 DNA (partial): TGTGCCAGCAGGGGGGACAGTCTTTGGATC. It specifies CASRGDSLWI. In full, the CDR3 is CASRGDSLWIYTF.

A note on this clone: One junction end does not reproduce the germline sequence, and a read error may be involved. The read stops 3 residues short of the end of the CDR3; the missing end is completed from the germline J gene. The rearrangement uses TRBV7-7 and TRBJ2-5; TRBD2 matches at 8 bases. CDR1 is SSHAT, CDR2 FNYEAQ, per germline (reference sequence). This CDR3 is 15 amino acids long. The sequenced part of the CDR3 DNA is TGTGCTAGCAGCTTAGTCGGGGGGGGTCAAGAGACC. Translating it yields CASSLVGGGQET. The entire CDR3 protein is CASSLVGGGQETQYF.

A word on this clone: The read terminates 3 residues before the CDR3 end, so the remaining end is supplied by the germline J gene. V is TRBV19 and J is TRBJ2-1, with D uncertain. The V and J ends lost 0 bases and 4 bases respectively, with 10 bases between them. In germline, CDR1 is LNHDA, CDR2 SQIVND (reference sequence). The CDR3 runs to 15 residues. The part of the CDR3 DNA that was read is TGTGCCAGTAGTATAGATGGGCAATTTTACAATGAG. Protein: CASSIDGQFYNE. The complete CDR3 sequence is CASSIDGQFYNEQFF.

As regards this clone: The read halts 3 residues ahead of the CDR3 end, with the missing end drawn from the germline J gene. The chain joins TRBV5-1 to TRBJ2-5, with a weak D call TRBD1 (5 bases). Per germline, CDR1 SGHRS and CDR2 YFSETQ. The V and J ends lost 0 bases and 1 base respectively, with 13 bases between them. This CDR3 has 16 amino acids. CDR3 DNA, as far as it was read: TGCGCCAGCAGCTTGGCCAGGGCTACAGGCCAAGAGACC. This encodes CASSLARATGQET. The entire CDR3 reads CASSLARATGQETQYF.

Regarding this clone: The DNA ends 3 residues before the CDR3 does, and the rest of the CDR3 is filled in from the germline J gene. The chain carries TRBV5-4 and TRBJ2-3; D is unresolved. The V end lost 4 bases, the J end lost 3 bases, and 6 bases lay between the germline ends. The CDR3 is 12 residues long. Germline V CDR1 and CDR2: SGHNT, YYREEE (reference sequence). CDR3 DNA, as far as it was read: TGTGCCAGCAGCCTTCGTACAGATACG. It is translated as CASSLRTDT. The entire CDR3 protein is CASSLRTDTQYF. Full variable domain (remainder filled in from reference TRBV5-4 and TRBJ2-3): ETGVTQSPTHLIKTRGQQVTLRCSSQSGHNTVSWYQQALGQGPQFIFQYYREEENGRGNFPPRFSGLQFPNYSSELNVNALELDDSALYLCASSLRTDTQYFGPGTRLTVL.

Notes on this clone: The read terminates 3 residues ahead of where the CDR3 ends, so the germline J gene completes it. The V and J genes are TRBV19 and TRBJ1-2; D may be TRBD1 (5 bases). The CDR3 covers 15 residues. Germline V gene lookup returns CDR1 LNHDA and CDR2 SQIVND (reference sequence). The covered CDR3 bases are TGTGCCAGTAGTATCGGGACTGGTATTCCAGATACC. This codes for CASSIGTGIPDT. The entire CDR3 reads CASSIGTGIPDTYTF.

On this clone itself: The read gets to within 3 residues of the CDR3 end, and the germline J gene fills in the rest. The chain is built from TRBV20-1 and TRBJ2-2; D is possibly TRBD2 (7 bases). The germline V and J ends were trimmed by 0 bases and 4 bases, with 18 bases remaining between them. The CDR3 length is 17 residues. CDR1 is DFQATT and CDR2 is SNEGSKA in the germline V gene (reference sequence). CDR3 DNA (partial): TGCAGTGCTAGAGATCTACTTGGGGGGGCCGGCACCGGGGAG. It translates to CSARDLLGGAGTGE. The whole CDR3 sequence reads CSARDLLGGAGTGELFF.

Details on this clone: The read falls 3 residues short of the CDR3 end, and the missing part is taken from the germline J gene. The rearrangement uses TRBV7-2 and TRBJ1-2, with a possible D match to TRBD1 (6 bases). CDR3 length: 17 amino acids. V dropped 0 bases and J dropped 2 bases, with 16 bases sitting between them. Germline V gives CDR1 SGHTA, CDR2 FQGNSA. CDR3 loop: CASSLAGTPYSNYGYTF. The covered CDR3 bases are TGTGCCAGCAGCTTAGCCGGGACACCCTACTCAAACTATGGC.

About this clone itself: The DNA ends 3 residues before the CDR3 does, and the rest of the CDR3 is filled in from the germline J gene. The J gene is TRBJ2-7, the V gene TRBV5-6, with 8 positions matching TRBD1. The V segment lost 4 bases and the J segment 5 bases; nucleotides outside the gene matches: 11. The germline V gene has CDR1 SGHDT and CDR2 YYEEEE. The CDR3 is 15 amino acids. The covered CDR3 bases are TGTGCCAGCAGCCCAAAGGACAGGGTGACCCACGAG. It specifies CASSPKDRVTHE. The CDR3, in full, reads CASSPKDRVTHEQYF.

Of note for this clone: The CDR3 end is not reached by the read, which stops 3 residues before it; the germline J gene fills it in. The rearrangement links TRBV5-1 to TRBJ2-5, with 14 nucleotides matching TRBD2. V was pared by 1 base and J by 3 bases, with 11 bases of the junction left unmatched. The V gene's germline CDR1 is SGHRS and CDR2 YFSETQ. The CDR3 length is 19 residues. CDR3: CASSLMTSGGAGGKETQYF. The sequenced part of the CDR3 DNA is TGCGCCAGCAGCTTGATGACTAGCGGGGGGGCTGGAGGAAAAGAGACC. Variable domain in full (rest from reference TRBV5-1 and TRBJ2-5): KAGVTQTPRYLIKTRGQQVTLSCSPISGHRSVSWYQQTPGQGLQFLFEYFSETQRNKGNFPGRFSGRQFSNSRSEMNVSTLELGDSALYLCASSLMTSGGAGGKETQYFGPGTRLLVL.

In the case of this clone: The CDR3 goes on 3 residues after the read ends, and that part is filled in from the germline J gene. The chain joins TRBV18 to TRBJ2-1, with 10 nucleotides matching TRBD2. Germline assignment: CDR1 KGHSH and CDR2 LQKENI. The CDR3 runs to 19 residues. V lost 3 bases to trimming and J lost 4 bases; unmatched junction nucleotides: 15. CDR3 residues: CASSPGGTSVRVAYNEQFF. The CDR3 DNA, read in part, is TGTGCCAGCTCACCTGGGGGGACTAGCGTCCGGGTGGCTTACAATGAG.

About this clone itself: The read ends 3 residues early relative to the CDR3; the germline J gene fills the gap. The chain couples TRBV13 to TRBJ2-5, with 7 bases identical to TRBD1. CDR1 and CDR2 (germline): PRHDT, FYEKMQ (reference sequence). V lost 5 bases and J lost 6; bases outside the gene matches: 6. The CDR3 length is 13 residues. CDR3 loop: CASSPTGQKTQYF. The sequenced CDR3 bases are TGTGCCAGCAGCCCCACGGGACAGAAGACC.